The 15 T cell receptor beta chains reported below all come from one sample, sequenced in a study of blood T cell repertoires in COVID-19 (dated by TCRdb to between 2020 and 2021). The library was made by the immunoSEQ multiplex PCR assay. TCRdb stores this immuneACCESS table with in-frame sequences only. Part of the clones is absent; in the studies checked, under half of the shortfall reflects unresolved V genes, and no reason is known for the rest. The sample contains fewer than 250,000 clones, more than 75% of them found a single time. The ten largest make up around 3.1% of the sample. Sequenced sample: peripheral blood. The receptor source for this set is a man aged 55 to 70 with acute or convalescent COVID-19.

The gene calls are TRBV14 and TRBJ1-4, with D unresolved. Between the trimmed V and J ends, which lost 4 bases and 6 bases, there was a span of 12 bases. Germline CDR1 is SGHDN and CDR2 is FVKESK. The CDR3 spans 14 residues. The CDR3 DNA sequence: TGTGCCAGCAGCCCCACTTACGGGGATGAAAAACTGTTTTTT. It yields the protein CASSPTYGDEKLFF. Complete variable domain (other parts from reference TRBV14 and TRBJ1-4): EAGVTQFPSHSVIEKGQTVTLRCDPISGHDNLYWYRRVMGKEIKFLLHFVKESKQDESGMPNNRFLAERTGGTYSTLKVQPAELEDSGVYFCASSPTYGDEKLFFGSGTQLSVL.

V usage is TRBV18 and J usage is TRBJ1-5, with 8 bases identical to TRBD1. V lost 4 bases and J lost 0; bases outside the gene matches: 2. CDR1 is KGHSH, CDR2 LQKENI, per germline. The CDR3 covers 15 residues. The CDR3 loop is CASSRDRISNQPQHF. The CDR3 nucleotides are TGTGCCAGCTCACGGGACAGGATTAGCAATCAGCCCCAGCATTTT.

In DNA form, the CDR3 reads TGTGCCTGGAGTGTTTACAGGGGTCGGACTGAAGCTTTCTTT. It translates to CAWSVYRGRTEAFF. The chain combines TRBV30 with TRBJ1-1; TRBD1 matches 7 bases. Trimming cost V 0 bases and J 5 bases; bases outside gene matches: 6. The V gene's germline CDR1 is GTSNPN and CDR2 SVGIG (reference sequence). This CDR3 contains 14 residues.

This clone has only a few counts. The chain joins TRBV5-1 to TRBJ1-3, with 7 bases that match TRBD1. This CDR3 has 15 amino acids. V dropped 4 bases and J dropped 5; count of bases not matched to a gene: 9. CDR1 is SGHRS, CDR2 YFSETQ, per germline. The CDR3 sequence is CASSAEQGRRNTIYF. CDR3 bases: TGCGCCAGCAGCGCGGAACAGGGGCGCCGAAACACCATATATTTT. The full variable domain, in which reference TRBV5-1 and TRBJ1-3 provide the parts outside the CDR3, is KAGVTQTPRYLIKTRGQQVTLSCSPISGHRSVSWYQQTPGQGLQFLFEYFSETQRNKGNFPGRFSGRQFSNSRSEMNVSTLELGDSALYLCASSAEQGRRNTIYFGEGSWLTVV.

The V call is TRBV25-1, the J call TRBJ2-2, with a tentative D call TRBD1 (6 bases). V lost 7 bases and J 2 bases, leaving 14 bases between the germline ends. The CDR3 length is 15 residues. Germline V gene sequence: CDR1 MGHDK, CDR2 SYGVNS. The CDR3 DNA is TGTGCCAGCACCACCAACAGGGATAACACCGGGGAGCTGTTTTTT. It specifies CASTTNRDNTGELFF.

The V gene is TRBV28, the J gene TRBJ1-2, with unresolved D. This CDR3 has 13 residues. Germline V gene sequence: CDR1 MDHEN, CDR2 SYDVKM. V gave up 5 bases and J gave up 8 bases, with 15 bases separating them. CDR3 sequence reads: CASSASRVYGYTF. In nucleotides, the CDR3 is TGTGCCAGCAGTGCGTCGAGGGTTTACGGCTACACCTTC.

The chain joins TRBV2 to TRBJ1-4; D is perhaps TRBD1 (5 bases). V lost 4 bases and J 8 bases, leaving 11 bases between the germline ends. CDR3 length equals 13 residues. Germline CDR1 SNHLY, CDR2 FYNNEI. DNA for the CDR3: TGTGCCAGCAGTGGCCAGGGAGGAGAAAAACTGTTTTTT. Its translation is CASSGQGGEKLFF.

The genes are TRBV7-2 and TRBJ1-4; 8 bases map to TRBD1. The CDR3 spans 16 residues. V was clipped by 5 bases and J by 0 bases; unmatched bases: 5. Germline V gene lookup returns CDR1 SGHTA and CDR2 FQGNSA. CDR3 in amino acids: CASSRDRSATNEKLFF. The CDR3 DNA reads TGTGCCAGCAGCCGGGACAGGTCTGCAACTAATGAAAAACTGTTTTTT.

V usage is TRBV6-5 and J usage is TRBJ1-3; D gene unclear. Germline V gene sequence: CDR1 MNHEY, CDR2 SVGAGI. The CDR3 is made up of 14 amino acids. Trimming removed 6 bases from V and 0 bases from J, with 9 bases in between. CDR3 in DNA: TGTGCCAGCAGCTTAGGGAGCTCTGGAAACACCATATATTTT. This translates into CASSLGSSGNTIYF.

This rearrangement joins TRBV7-3 to TRBJ2-1, with 7 bases aligning to TRBD2. The CDR3 is 14 amino acids. V shed 5 bases, J shed 3 bases, and the junction held 4 bases outside the gene matches. Germline V gene sequence: CDR1 SGHTA, CDR2 FQGTGA. The CDR3 coding sequence is TGTGCCAGCAGCCCCCGGACTAGCTACAATGAGCAGTTCTTC. Translation: CASSPRTSYNEQFF. The variable domain in full, completed from reference TRBV7-3 and TRBJ2-1, reads GAGVSQTPSNKVTEKGKYVELRCDPISGHTALYWYRQSLGQGPEFLIYFQGTGAADDSGLPNDRFFAVRPEGSVSTLKIQRTERGDSAVYLCASSPRTSYNEQFFGPGTRLTVL.

The chain links TRBV5-1 to TRBJ2-7, with a weak D call TRBD2 (5 bases). CDR3 length: 15 residues. V gave up 4 bases and J gave up 2 bases, with 16 bases separating them. Germline assignment: CDR1 SGHRS and CDR2 YFSETQ. CDR3 protein: CASSADIGLAYEQYF. The CDR3 DNA reads TGCGCCAGCAGCGCAGACATCGGACTTGCCTACGAGCAGTACTTC.

As concerns this clone: Other DNA sequences from this sample encode an identical CDR3 as well. The gene calls are TRBV5-1 and TRBJ2-7; D is unresolved. Germline values: CDR1 SGHRS, CDR2 YFSETQ. The CDR3 consists of 13 residues. Trimming removed 0 bases from V and 0 bases from J, with 4 bases in between. This CDR3 is CASSLDISYEQYF. The CDR3 coding sequence is TGCGCCAGCAGCTTGGACATCTCCTACGAGCAGTACTTC.

The chain employs TRBV29-1 and TRBJ1-2, with a possible D match to TRBD1 (6 bases). The CDR3 covers 17 residues. V gave up 0 bases and J gave up 3 bases, with 20 bases separating them. CDR1 and CDR2 (germline): SQVTM, ANQGSEA. The CDR3 nucleotides are TGCAGCGTTGAAGATTCCTTTTCGGGACAAGTTTACTATGGCTACACCTTC. This encodes CSVEDSFSGQVYYGYTF.

V is TRBV5-1 and J is TRBJ2-2; D unresolved. The germline CDR1 and CDR2 sequences are SGHRS and YFSETQ. CDR3 size: 13 residues. Trimming took off 0 bases at V and 6 bases at J, with 6 bases between the two ends. CDR3 bases: TGCGCCAGCAGCTTGGCAAGCCCCGGGGAGCTGTTTTTT. Amino acids: CASSLASPGELFF.

The CDR3 sequence: CASSLASARRLYNEQFF. CDR3 nucleotide sequence: TGTGCCAGCAGCTTAGCGTCGGCTCGCAGACTATACAATGAGCAGTTCTTC. The chain couples TRBV13 to TRBJ2-1; tentative D call: TRBD2 (5 bases). The length of the CDR3 is 17 residues. The germline V gene encodes CDR1 PRHDT and CDR2 FYEKMQ (reference sequence). V gave up 1 base and J gave up 4 bases, with 17 bases separating them.